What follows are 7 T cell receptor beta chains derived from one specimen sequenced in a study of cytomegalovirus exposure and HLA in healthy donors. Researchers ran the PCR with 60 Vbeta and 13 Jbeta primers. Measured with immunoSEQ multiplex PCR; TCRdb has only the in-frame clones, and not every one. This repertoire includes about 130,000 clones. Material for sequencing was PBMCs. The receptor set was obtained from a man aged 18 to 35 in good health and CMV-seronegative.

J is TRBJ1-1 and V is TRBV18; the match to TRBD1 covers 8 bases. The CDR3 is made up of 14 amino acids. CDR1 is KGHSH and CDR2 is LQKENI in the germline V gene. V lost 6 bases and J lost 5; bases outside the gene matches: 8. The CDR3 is CASSLGQGGTEAFF. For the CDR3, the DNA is TGTGCCAGCTCCCTCGGACAGGGAGGGACTGAAGCTTTCTTT.

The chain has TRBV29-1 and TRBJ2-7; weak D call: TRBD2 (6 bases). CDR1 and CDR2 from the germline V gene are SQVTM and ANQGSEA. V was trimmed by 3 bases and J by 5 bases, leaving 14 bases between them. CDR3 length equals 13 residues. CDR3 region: CSVDGEGGDEQYF. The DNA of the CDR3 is TGCAGCGTTGATGGGGAAGGAGGGGACGAGCAGTACTTC.

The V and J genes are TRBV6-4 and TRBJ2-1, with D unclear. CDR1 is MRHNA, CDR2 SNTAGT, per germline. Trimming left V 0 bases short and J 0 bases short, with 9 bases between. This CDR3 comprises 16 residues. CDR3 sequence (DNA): TGTGCCAGCAGTGACTCTGGGCGTAGCTCCTACAATGAGCAGTTCTTC. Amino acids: CASSDSGRSSYNEQFF.

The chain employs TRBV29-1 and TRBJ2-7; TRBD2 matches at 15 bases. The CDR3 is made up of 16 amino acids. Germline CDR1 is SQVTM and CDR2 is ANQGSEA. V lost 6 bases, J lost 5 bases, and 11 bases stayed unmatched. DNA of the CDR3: TGCAGCGTAATTAGAGAGGGACTAGCGGGAGGCCACGAGCAGTACTTC. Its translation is CSVIREGLAGGHEQYF.

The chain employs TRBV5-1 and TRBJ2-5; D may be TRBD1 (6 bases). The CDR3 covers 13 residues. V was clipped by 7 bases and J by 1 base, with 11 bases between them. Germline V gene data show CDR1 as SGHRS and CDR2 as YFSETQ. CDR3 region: CASSGGPQETQYF. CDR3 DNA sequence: TGCGCCAGCTCTGGGGGCCCCCAAGAGACCCAGTACTTC. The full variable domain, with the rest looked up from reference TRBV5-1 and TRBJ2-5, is KAGVTQTPRYLIKTRGQQVTLSCSPISGHRSVSWYQQTPGQGLQFLFEYFSETQRNKGNFPGRFSGRQFSNSRSEMNVSTLELGDSALYLCASSGGPQETQYFGPGTRLLVL.

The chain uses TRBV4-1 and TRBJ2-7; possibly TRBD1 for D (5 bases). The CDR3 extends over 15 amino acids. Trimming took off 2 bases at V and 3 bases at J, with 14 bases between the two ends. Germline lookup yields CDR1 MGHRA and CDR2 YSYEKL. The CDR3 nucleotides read TGCGCCAGCAGCCAACAAGAGACAGCCAACTACGAGCAGTACTTC. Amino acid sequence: CASSQQETANYEQYF.

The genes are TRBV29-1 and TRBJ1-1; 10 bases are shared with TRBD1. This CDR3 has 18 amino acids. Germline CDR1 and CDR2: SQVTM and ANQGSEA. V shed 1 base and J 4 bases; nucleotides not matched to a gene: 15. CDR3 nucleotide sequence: TGCAGCGTTGAAGGGTTCGCCGGGACAGGGGTTTGGGGCACTGAAGCTTTCTTT. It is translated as CSVEGFAGTGVWGTEAFF.